This passage covers 15 T cell receptor beta chains from one sample sequenced in a study of T cell responses to AZD1222 COVID-19 vaccine. TCRdb keeps only in-frame clones here, not all; method: immunoSEQ multiplex PCR. The sample has 100,000 to 130,000 clones, around 90% seen once. The starting material was peripheral blood, obtained on day 0 of AZD1222 vaccination. These receptor sequences come from an adult in good health.

The rearrangement links TRBV7-2 to TRBJ2-6; D is perhaps TRBD2 (6 bases). The CDR3 totals 17 residues. V was shortened by 1 base and J by 0 bases, with 10 bases between the two germline ends. Germline CDR1 SGHTA, CDR2 FQGNSA. The CDR3 is CASSLGGGNSGANVLTF. The CDR3 coding sequence is TGTGCCAGCAGCTTAGGCGGAGGGAACTCTGGGGCCAACGTCCTGACTTTC.

V and J are TRBV11-2 and TRBJ2-5; 10 positions match TRBD1. The germline gives CDR1 SGHAT, CDR2 FQNNGV. This CDR3 is built from 15 residues. J lost 6 bases, V lost 4 bases, and 8 bases had no gene match. CDR3 protein: CASSYDRGPLQTQYF. DNA for the CDR3: TGTGCCAGCAGCTACGACAGGGGGCCTCTACAGACCCAGTACTTC.

The gene calls are TRBV6-6 and TRBJ1-2, with 7 bases aligning to TRBD1. The trim removed 5 bases at V and 6 bases at J, leaving 9 bases unmatched. This CDR3 contains 14 residues. CDR1 is MNHNY and CDR2 is SVGAGI in the germline V gene (reference sequence). The CDR3 sequence: CASSQGQGGNGYTF. The CDR3 region has the DNA TGTGCCAGCAGTCAAGGTCAGGGGGGCAATGGCTACACCTTC.

The CDR3, as DNA: TGTGCCAGCAGCGTACTAGCGGGGGGCAACAATGAGCAGTTCTTC. This encodes CASSVLAGGNNEQFF. V usage is TRBV9 and J usage is TRBJ2-1; 11 nucleotides agree with TRBD2. From germline, CDR1 is SGDLS and CDR2 YYNGEE. This CDR3 contains 15 residues. The V segment lost 1 base and the J segment 5 bases; nucleotides outside the gene matches: 2.

The chain links TRBV10-1 to TRBJ1-5; 10 bases are a match to TRBD1. Unmatched junction bases numbered 10, after V lost 6 bases and J lost 5 bases. This CDR3 region has 16 residues. Germline CDR1 is WNHNN and CDR2 is SYGVQD (reference sequence). This CDR3 is CASSLTGGAGYQPQHF. The CDR3 DNA reads as TGCGCCAGCAGCCTGACAGGGGGCGCGGGCTATCAGCCCCAGCATTTT.

The chain combines TRBV10-3 with TRBJ1-2; 10 nucleotides agree with TRBD1. The V and J ends lost 6 bases and 4 bases, in that order; junction bases with no gene match: 17. The CDR3 has 18 amino acids. Germline V gene lookup returns CDR1 ENHRY and CDR2 SYGVKD. The CDR3 bases are TGTGCCATCAGCCCTTCGACAGGGGGCGGAGGGTTAGTCTATGGCTACACCTTC. This codes for CAISPSTGGGGLVYGYTF.

The chain combines TRBV24-1 with TRBJ2-3; D not certain. The germline V gene encodes CDR1 KGHDR and CDR2 SFDVKD. The CDR3 runs to 12 residues. V lost 1 base, J lost 6 bases, and 4 bases lay in between. The CDR3 DNA sequence: TGTGCCACCAGTGATTTTACGGATACGCAGTATTTT. Amino acids: CATSDFTDTQYF.

The chain has TRBV4-3 and TRBJ1-2; TRBD1 is a possible D gene (6 bases). The length of the CDR3 is 11 residues. Looked up from germline, CDR1 is LGHNA and CDR2 is YSLEER. The V and J ends lost 4 bases and 10 bases respectively, with 10 bases between them. This CDR3 reads CASSLQGHYTF. The CDR3 DNA sequence: TGCGCCAGCAGCCTCCAGGGACACTACACCTTC.

The chain has TRBV7-2 and TRBJ2-7; D is uncertain. Germline-derived CDR1 and CDR2 are SGHTA and FQGNSA. V gave up 5 bases and J gave up 2 bases, with 10 bases separating them. The CDR3 loop spans 13 amino acids. The CDR3 protein is CASSPWEPYEQYF. For the CDR3, the DNA is TGTGCCAGCAGCCCTTGGGAACCCTACGAGCAGTACTTC.

The V and J genes are TRBV11-3 and TRBJ2-7; 9 bases agree with TRBD1. Germline V gene sequence: CDR1 SGHNT, CDR2 YENEEA. V lost 8 bases and J lost 2; bases outside the gene matches: 4. This CDR3 contains 13 residues. The CDR3 DNA sequence: TGTGCCAGCTTAGGACAGGGGCCCTACGAGCAGTACTTC. Encoded protein: CASLGQGPYEQYF.

The rearrangement joins TRBV27 to TRBJ1-1; 7 bases are a match to TRBD1. The CDR3 runs to 14 residues. Trimming at V came to 5 bases and at J to 2 bases, leaving 5 bases not matched to a gene. Germline-derived CDR1 and CDR2 are MNHEY and SMNVEV (reference sequence). The CDR3 DNA is TGTGCCAGCAGTAAACGACAGGGAAACACTGAAGCTTTCTTT. Its protein product is CASSKRQGNTEAFF.

J is TRBJ1-6 and V is TRBV5-4, with TRBD1 matching over 8 bases. Germline lookup yields CDR1 SGHNT and CDR2 YYREEE (reference sequence). The trim removed 4 bases at V and 6 bases at J, leaving 6 bases unmatched. This CDR3 has 15 residues. CDR3 in amino acids: CASSPGGRGNSPLHF. The CDR3 DNA reads TGTGCCAGCAGCCCAGGGGGCCGTGGTAATTCACCCCTCCACTTT.

The chain combines TRBV15 with TRBJ2-1; 11 nucleotides agree with TRBD2. The CDR3 has 15 amino acids. The V gene's germline CDR1 is LNHNV and CDR2 YYDKDF (reference sequence). The ends lost 3 bases at V and 9 bases at J; junction bases unmatched: 7. The CDR3 DNA follows: TGTGCCACCAGCAGGGTAGCGGGGGGGCCCGGTGAGCAGTTCTTC. Amino acids: CATSRVAGGPGEQFF. Drawing the rest from reference TRBV15 and TRBJ2-1, the complete variable domain is DAMVIQNPRYQVTQFGKPVTLSCSQTLNHNVMYWYQQKSSQAPKLLFHYYDKDFNNEADTPDNFQSRRPNTSFCFLDIRSPGLGDTAMYLCATSRVAGGPGEQFFGPGTRLTVL.

The gene calls are TRBV5-6 and TRBJ2-7, with D possibly being TRBD1 or TRBD2 (6 bases each). The CDR3 covers 13 residues. CDR1 and CDR2 from the germline V gene are SGHDT and YYEEEE. V was pared by 1 base and J by 5 bases, with 10 bases between. The CDR3 is CASSLRGAHEQYF. The CDR3 nucleotides read TGTGCCAGCAGCTTGAGGGGGGCCCACGAGCAGTACTTC.

The chain uses TRBV19 and TRBJ1-2, with 9 positions matching TRBD1. Trimming took 9 bases from V and 6 from J; bases not matched to a gene: 2. CDR3 length: 11 amino acids. Germline V gene sequence: CDR1 LNHDA, CDR2 SQIVND (reference sequence). In DNA, the CDR3 is TGTGCCAGCCGGACAGGGGATGGCTACACCTTC. It encodes CASRTGDGYTF.